The entry that follows covers one T cell receptor beta chain sequence. Germline and junction disagree at one end, which may indicate a read error. This specimen belongs to a study of Tregs in tolerant kidney transplant recipients. Repertoires were generated with immunoSEQ multiplex PCR, while TCRdb's copy carries only in-frame clones and drops some. The repertoire consists of 90,000 to 150,000 clones, with roughly nine tenths occurring once and the leading ten covering approximately 0.6%. Unstimulated regulatory T cells (CD4+CD25+CD127-), CD4+CD25- non-regulatory cells, CD4 and CD8 cells were FACS-sorted from thawed PBMCs. This receptor was taken from a human donor in good health. The sequenced material came from CD4+ T cells from blood.

CDR3 sequence: CASSLVVDQETQYF. CDR3 nucleotide sequence: TGTGCTAGCAGCTTAGTCGTGGACCAAGAGACCCAGTACTTC. The rearrangement links TRBV7-7 to TRBJ2-5; D is uncertain. This CDR3 comprises 14 residues. Germline CDR1 and CDR2: SSHAT and FNYEAQ (reference sequence).